These 8 T cell receptor beta chains share one sample of origin, sequenced in a study of blood T cell repertoires in COVID-19. Produced via immunoSEQ multiplex PCR; TCRdb's table is partial and in-frame only. The sample holds about 180,000 clones, 88% seen once. Sample: PBMCs or T cells enriched from blood (not recorded which). The receptors were sampled from a woman younger than 30 who had recovered from COVID-19.

The V and J genes are TRBV7-9 and TRBJ2-5, with TRBD1 as a possible D gene (6 bases). This CDR3 is 15 amino acids long. The germline gives CDR1 SEHNR, CDR2 FQNEAQ (reference sequence). V lost 7 bases and J lost 1, with 16 bases in between. The CDR3 protein is CASTPRGTAQETQYF. For the CDR3, the DNA is TGTGCCAGCACCCCCAGGGGTACAGCCCAAGAGACCCAGTACTTC.

The rearrangement joins TRBV7-2 to TRBJ2-5, with 10 bases aligning to TRBD1. Germline CDR1 SGHTA, CDR2 FQGNSA. The junction had 4 bases not matched to a gene; V was cut back by 4 bases and J by 5 bases. The CDR3 runs to 14 residues. CDR3 sequence: CASSSDRGGETQYF. CDR3 DNA sequence: TGTGCCAGCAGCTCGGACAGGGGGGGGGAGACCCAGTACTTC.

This clone was detected only once. This chain joins TRBV9 and TRBJ2-1; 14 bases line up with TRBD2. The CDR3 loop spans 20 amino acids. Germline CDR1 is SGDLS and CDR2 is YYNGEE. The trim removed 4 bases at V and 8 bases at J, leaving 20 bases unmatched. The DNA of the CDR3 is TGTGCCAGCAGCCGTAGACCCCTTATCCTGACTAGCGGGGGGGCCGATGAGCAGTTCTTC. Its translation: CASSRRPLILTSGGADEQFF. Using reference TRBV9 and TRBJ2-1 for the parts outside the CDR3, the full variable domain is DSGVTQTPKHLITATGQRVTLRCSPRSGDLSVYWYQQSLDQGLQFLIQYYNGEERAKGNILERFSAQQFPDLHSELNLSSLELGDSALYFCASSRRPLILTSGGADEQFFGPGTRLTVL.

This chain uses TRBV5-8 with TRBJ2-1, with a possible D match to TRBD1 (6 bases). The CDR3 runs to 10 residues. V was pared by 6 bases and J by 10 bases, with 8 bases between. Germline V gives CDR1 SGHTS, CDR2 YDEGEE. Here the CDR3 DNA reads TGTGCCAGCACCGGGACAGAGCAGTTCTTC. This codes for CASTGTEQFF. Full variable domain (remainder filled in from reference TRBV5-8 and TRBJ2-1): EAGVTQSPTHLIKTRGQQATLRCSPISGHTSVYWYQQALGLGLQFLLWYDEGEERNRGNFPPRFSGRQFPNYSSELNVNALELEDSALYLCASTGTEQFFGPGTRLTVL.

The chain carries TRBV6-5 and TRBJ1-2; TRBD1 might be the D (5 bases). The germline V gene encodes CDR1 MNHEY and CDR2 SVGAGI. CDR3 length: 15 residues. Trimming left V 5 bases short and J 7 bases short, with 20 bases between. The CDR3 region is CASSPLATVSGGYTF. CDR3 coding DNA: TGTGCCAGCAGTCCACTAGCGACAGTTTCAGGTGGCTACACCTTC.

The rearrangement joins TRBV21-1 to TRBJ1-6; no check of the table's D call, TRBD1, against the DNA was made. TRBV21-1 is annotated as a pseudogene. The CDR3 sequence is 19 residues long. CDR3 bases: TGTGCCAGCAGCAAAGCGTGGCCCAGGGGAAGCTCCTATAATTCACCCCTCCACTTT. Translated, it gives CASSKAWPRGSSYNSPLHF.

J is TRBJ2-7 and V is TRBV3-1 (or the pseudogene TRBV3-2); 7 bases fit TRBD2. The CDR3 spans 15 residues. Losses at the gene ends were 1 base for V and 5 bases for J; bases not matched to a gene: 8. CDR1 is LGHDT, CDR2 YNNKEL, per germline (reference sequence). The CDR3 nucleotides read TGTGCCAGCAGCCAAGGATCCGGGGGGTGGGACGAGCAGTACTTC. Its translation is CASSQGSGGWDEQYF.

The J gene is TRBJ2-1, the V gene TRBV27, with D possibly TRBD2 on 6 matching bases. CDR1 is MNHEY and CDR2 is SMNVEV in the germline V gene (reference sequence). This CDR3 has 16 amino acids. Trimming left V 10 bases short and J 4 bases short, with 23 bases between. The CDR3 loop is CATSDRVGFSYNEQFF. CDR3 DNA sequence: TGTGCCACTAGCGATCGGGTCGGTTTCTCTTACAATGAGCAGTTCTTC.